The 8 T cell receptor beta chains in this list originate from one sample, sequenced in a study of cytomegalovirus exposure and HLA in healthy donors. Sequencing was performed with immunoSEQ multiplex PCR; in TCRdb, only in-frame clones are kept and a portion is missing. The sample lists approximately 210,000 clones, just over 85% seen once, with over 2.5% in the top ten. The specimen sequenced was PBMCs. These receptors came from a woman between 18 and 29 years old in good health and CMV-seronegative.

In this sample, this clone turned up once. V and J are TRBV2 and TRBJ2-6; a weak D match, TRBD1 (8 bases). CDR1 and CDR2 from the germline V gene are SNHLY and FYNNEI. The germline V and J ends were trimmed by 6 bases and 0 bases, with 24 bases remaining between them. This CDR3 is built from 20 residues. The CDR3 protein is CASSRVRGGDRISGANVLTF. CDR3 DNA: TGTGCCAGCAGCCGAGTGAGGGGGGGGGACAGGATCTCTGGGGCCAACGTCCTGACTTTC.

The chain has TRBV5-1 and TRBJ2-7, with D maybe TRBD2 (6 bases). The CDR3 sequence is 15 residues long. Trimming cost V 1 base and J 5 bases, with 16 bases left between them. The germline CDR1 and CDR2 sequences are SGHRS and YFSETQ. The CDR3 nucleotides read TGCGCCAGCAGCTTGTGGACGGAGGGAAAGGACGAGCAGTACTTC. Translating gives CASSLWTEGKDEQYF.

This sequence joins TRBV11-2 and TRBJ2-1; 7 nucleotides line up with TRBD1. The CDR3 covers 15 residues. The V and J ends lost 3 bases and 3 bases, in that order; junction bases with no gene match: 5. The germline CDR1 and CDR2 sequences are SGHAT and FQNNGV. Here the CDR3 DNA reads TGTGCCAGCAGCTTTGACAGGGTACTCTACAATGAGCAGTTCTTC. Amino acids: CASSFDRVLYNEQFF.

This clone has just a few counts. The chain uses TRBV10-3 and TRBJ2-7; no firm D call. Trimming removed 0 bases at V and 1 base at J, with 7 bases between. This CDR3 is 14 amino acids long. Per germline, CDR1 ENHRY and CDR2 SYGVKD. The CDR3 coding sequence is TGTGCCATCAGTGAGTCGCAACTTTCCTACGAGCAGTACTTC. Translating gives CAISESQLSYEQYF.

The CDR3 nucleotides read TGTGCCAGCAGACCAACCGGGACTAGCGTTTATGAGCAGTACTTC. This translates into CASRPTGTSVYEQYF. J is TRBJ2-7 and V is TRBV28; 10 bases align to TRBD2. Germline trimming cut 6 bases from V and 7 bases from J; bases unmatched to any gene: 12. CDR3 length: 15 amino acids. Germline V gives CDR1 MDHEN, CDR2 SYDVKM.

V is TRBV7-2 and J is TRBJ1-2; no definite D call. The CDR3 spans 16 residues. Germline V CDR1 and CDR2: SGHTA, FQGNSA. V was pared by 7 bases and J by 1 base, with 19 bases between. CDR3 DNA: TGTGCCAGCACCACGGAGTTGACCGGTATTAACTATGGCTACACCTTC. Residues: CASTTELTGINYGYTF.

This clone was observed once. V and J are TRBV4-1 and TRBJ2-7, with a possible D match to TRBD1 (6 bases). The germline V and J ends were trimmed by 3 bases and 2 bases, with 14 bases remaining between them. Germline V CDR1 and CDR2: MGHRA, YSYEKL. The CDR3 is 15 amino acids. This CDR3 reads CASSQTPDSTYEQYF. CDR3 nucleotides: TGCGCCAGCAGCCAGACCCCGGACAGTACCTACGAGCAGTACTTC.

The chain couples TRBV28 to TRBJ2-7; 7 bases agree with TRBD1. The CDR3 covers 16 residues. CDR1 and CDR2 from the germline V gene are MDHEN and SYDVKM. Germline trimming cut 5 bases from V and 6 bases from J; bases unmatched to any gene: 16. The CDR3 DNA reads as TGTGCCAGCAGTCCCCCCCGTGGGACAGCACGGGCCGAGCAGTACTTC. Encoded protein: CASSPPRGTARAEQYF.